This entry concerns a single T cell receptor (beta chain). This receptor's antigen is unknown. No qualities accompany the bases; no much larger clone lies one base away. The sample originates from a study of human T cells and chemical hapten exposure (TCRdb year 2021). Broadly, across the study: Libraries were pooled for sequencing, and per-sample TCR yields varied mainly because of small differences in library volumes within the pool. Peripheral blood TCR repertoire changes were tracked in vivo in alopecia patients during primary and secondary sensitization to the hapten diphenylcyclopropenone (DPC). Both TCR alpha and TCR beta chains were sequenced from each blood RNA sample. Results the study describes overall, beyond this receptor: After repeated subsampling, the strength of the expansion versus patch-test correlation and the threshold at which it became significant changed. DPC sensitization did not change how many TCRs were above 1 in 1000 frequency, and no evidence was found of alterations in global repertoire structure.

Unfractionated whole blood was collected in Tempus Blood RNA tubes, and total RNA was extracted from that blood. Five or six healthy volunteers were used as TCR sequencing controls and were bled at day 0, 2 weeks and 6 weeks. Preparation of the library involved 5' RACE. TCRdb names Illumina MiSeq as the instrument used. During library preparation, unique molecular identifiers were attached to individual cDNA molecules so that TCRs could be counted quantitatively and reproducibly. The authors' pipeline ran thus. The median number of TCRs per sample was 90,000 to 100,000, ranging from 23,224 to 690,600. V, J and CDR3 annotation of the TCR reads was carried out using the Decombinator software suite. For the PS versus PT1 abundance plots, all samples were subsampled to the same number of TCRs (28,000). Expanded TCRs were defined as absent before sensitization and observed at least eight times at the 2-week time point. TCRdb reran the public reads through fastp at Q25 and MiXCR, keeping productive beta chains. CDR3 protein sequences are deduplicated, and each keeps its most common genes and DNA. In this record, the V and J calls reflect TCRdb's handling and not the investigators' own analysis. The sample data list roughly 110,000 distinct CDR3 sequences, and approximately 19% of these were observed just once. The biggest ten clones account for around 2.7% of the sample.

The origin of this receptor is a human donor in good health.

The DNA is as follows: TGTGCCAGCAGAAAGGACAGGGTCGGTGGCTACACCTTC. The encoded protein is CASRKDRVGGYTF. The sequence is built from TRBV6-1 and TRBJ1-2, with TRBD1 identical over 8 junction bases. V and J are trimmed by 6 bases and 7 bases, and the gene matches miss 7 bases of the junction. Looking up the germline V gene yields CDR1 MNHNS and CDR2 SASEGT. The CDR3 numbers 13 residues from cysteine through phenylalanine. The entry retains the CDR3 DNA only, 39 bases that are in frame from base 1.